This T cell receptor beta chain emerged from a study of T cell responses to AZD1222 COVID-19 vaccine. As to this clone: What it binds is unknown.

Measured with immunoSEQ multiplex PCR; TCRdb has only the in-frame clones, and not every one. The sample lists 200,000 or so clones; around 87% were seen once. The CDR3 loop spans 15 amino acids. Germline V gives CDR1 GTSNPN, CDR2 SVGIG (reference sequence). V lost 1 base to trimming and J lost 5 bases; unmatched junction nucleotides: 9. Findings and caveats of the study: Repertoire samples came only from after the peak T cell response. Recipients of two AZD1222 doses showed rising Spike-specific TCR breadth and depth. Vaccine-associated CD4 TCRs spanned spike, dominant at 160-218 and 743-854.

The sequencing here drew on peripheral blood, taken on day 0 of MenACWY control vaccination. The TCR was taken from an adult in good health. The rearrangement joins TRBV30 to TRBJ1-1; the match to TRBD1 covers 8 bases. Written as DNA, the CDR3 is TGTGCCTGGAGTGAGGTAGGACAGGGCGTAACTGAAGCTTTCTTT. This codes for CAWSEVGQGVTEAFF.